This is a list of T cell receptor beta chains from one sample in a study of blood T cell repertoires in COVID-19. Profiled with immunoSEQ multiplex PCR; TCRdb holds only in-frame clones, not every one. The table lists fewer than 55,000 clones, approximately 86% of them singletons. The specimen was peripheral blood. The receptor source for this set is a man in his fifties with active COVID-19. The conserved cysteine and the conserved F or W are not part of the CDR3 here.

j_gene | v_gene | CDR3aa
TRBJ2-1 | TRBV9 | ASSHPRGLAGNEQF
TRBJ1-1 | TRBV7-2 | ASSPGLSEAF
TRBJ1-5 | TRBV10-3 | AISELAGSNQPQH
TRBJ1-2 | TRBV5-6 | ASSFDRGSYT
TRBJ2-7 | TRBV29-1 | SVSHRLAAYEQY
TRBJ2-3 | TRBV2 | ASSASRLAAGDTQY
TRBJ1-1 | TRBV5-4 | ASSPGTGVWAEAF
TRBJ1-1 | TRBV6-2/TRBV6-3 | ASSSATGQILVF
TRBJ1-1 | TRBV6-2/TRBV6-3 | ASIPGGYTEAF
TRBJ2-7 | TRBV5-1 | ASSSSPSGGPLEQY
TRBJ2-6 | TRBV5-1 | ASSPTGQIVSGANVLT
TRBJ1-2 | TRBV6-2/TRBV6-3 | ASSYPTHRGDGLSYGYT
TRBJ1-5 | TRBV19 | ASRFSGGDQPQH
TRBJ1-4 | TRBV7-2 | ASTRTGTGGEKLF
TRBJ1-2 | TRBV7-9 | ASFAGGYT
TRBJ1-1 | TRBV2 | ASGLGGQGGETEAF
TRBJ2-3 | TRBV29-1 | SVDLSADTQY
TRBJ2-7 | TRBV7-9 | ASSLLTIGISNEQY
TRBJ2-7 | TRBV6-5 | ASSYFGTGYEQY
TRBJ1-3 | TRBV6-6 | ASSRPRNTIY
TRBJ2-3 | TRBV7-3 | ASSPSEADTQY
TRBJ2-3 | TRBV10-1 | ASRPEGVGGPEDTQY
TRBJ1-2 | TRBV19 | ASSIKQGANYGYT
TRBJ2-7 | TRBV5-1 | ASRQIPGSSYEQY
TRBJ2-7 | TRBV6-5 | ASSSTVLAYTYEQY
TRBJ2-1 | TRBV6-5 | ASSPRGSSEQF
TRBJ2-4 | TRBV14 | ASSQVFGGSIQY
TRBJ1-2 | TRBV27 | ASSAGQLHYGYT
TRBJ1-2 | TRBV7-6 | ASSLVSGEASYGYT
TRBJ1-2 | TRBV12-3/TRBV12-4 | ASSQAYGYT
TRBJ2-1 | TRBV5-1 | ASSSGNRYNEQF
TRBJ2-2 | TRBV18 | ASSPGLAGDGGELF
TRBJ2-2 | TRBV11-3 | ASSLEFNTGELF
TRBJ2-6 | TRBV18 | ASSPELSGANVLT
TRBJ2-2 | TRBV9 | ASSSRQGGNTGELF
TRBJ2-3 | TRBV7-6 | ASSLIRDTQY
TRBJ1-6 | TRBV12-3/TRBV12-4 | ASSLRVGSPLH
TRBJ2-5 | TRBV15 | ATSRDLGGEKTQY
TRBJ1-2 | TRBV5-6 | ASSPMGPGSYGYT
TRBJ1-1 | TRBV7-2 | ASSPRLGVTEAF
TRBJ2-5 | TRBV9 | ASSVGLAGPETQY
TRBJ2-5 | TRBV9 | ASSVGPGAGVGETQY
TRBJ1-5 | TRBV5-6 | ASSATGVSNQPQH
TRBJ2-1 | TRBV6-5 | ASSPYSGNEQF
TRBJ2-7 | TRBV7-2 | ASSLSGSSPRQQY
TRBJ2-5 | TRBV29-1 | PQRRKQETQY
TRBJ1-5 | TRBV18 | ASSPYGSNQPQH
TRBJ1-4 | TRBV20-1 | SAMTGDKLF
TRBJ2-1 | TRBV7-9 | ASSLFAINEQF
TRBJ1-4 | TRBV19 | ASSITGISLTNEKLF
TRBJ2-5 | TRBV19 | ASAGAYQETQY
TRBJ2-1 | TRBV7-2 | ASSPQPGTSSEQF